The source of this TCR beta chain is a study of cytomegalovirus exposure and HLA in healthy donors. The CDR3 length is 14 residues. Trimming removed 8 bases at V and 4 bases at J, with 16 bases between. Germline lookup yields CDR1 WSHSY and CDR2 SAAADI. PCR primers comprised 60 Vbeta and 13 Jbeta primers. Method: immunoSEQ multiplex PCR; TCRdb's copy keeps in-frame clones and lacks some. Among roughly 140,000 clones listed, roughly three quarters were seen once. This receptor was identified in a woman aged 40-49 years in good health and CMV-seronegative. Sequencing was performed on PBMCs. The gene calls are TRBV10-2 and TRBJ2-3; perhaps TRBD1 as D (5 bases). CDR3 loop: CASSGVGVADTQYF. The DNA for the CDR3 is TGCGCCAGCTCCGGTGTAGGGGTGGCAGATACGCAGTATTTT.